The entry that follows covers one T cell receptor beta chain sequence. Per the original data handling: Amplified reference gene primers provided the basis for estimating nucleated cell counts. Repertoires were generated with immunoSEQ multiplex PCR, while TCRdb's copy carries only in-frame clones and drops some. That table is the source of V, J and clone size, and D and trimming were worked out from the DNA. Of roughly 100,000 clones listed, approximately 80% were seen once; the top ten hold around 13%. The source of the sample is a study of blood T cell repertoires in COVID-19. Study overall: Specimens from acute and convalescent COVID-19 originated in the United States, Italy and Spain. T cells, B-cell-depleted T cells, or PBMCs supplied cDNA or gDNA.

The CDR3 is made up of 14 amino acids. Looked up from germline, CDR1 is LNHDA and CDR2 is SQIVND (reference sequence). V lost 5 bases and J lost 4, with 12 bases in between. The rearrangement links TRBV19 to TRBJ1-5; D not resolved. The sample taken for sequencing was peripheral blood. This receptor was identified in a human donor in a cohort sampled during active COVID-19. The CDR3 reads CASSGDIVNQPQHF. The CDR3 region has the DNA TGTGCCAGTAGTGGCGACATAGTAAATCAGCCCCAGCATTTT.